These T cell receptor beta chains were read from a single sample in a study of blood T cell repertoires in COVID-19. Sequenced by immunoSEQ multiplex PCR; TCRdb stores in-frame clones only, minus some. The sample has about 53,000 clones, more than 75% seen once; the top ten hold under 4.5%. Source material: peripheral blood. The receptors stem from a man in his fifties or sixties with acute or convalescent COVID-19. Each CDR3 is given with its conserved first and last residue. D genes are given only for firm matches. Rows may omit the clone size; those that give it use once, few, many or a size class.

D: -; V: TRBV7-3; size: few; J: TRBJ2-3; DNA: TGTGCCAGCAGCTTAGACAGTTACACAGATACGCAGTATTTT; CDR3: CASSLDSYTDTQYF
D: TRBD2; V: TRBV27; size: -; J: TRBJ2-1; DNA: TGTGCCAGCAGTCTTTCGGCTAGCGGCTCCTACAATGAGCAGTTCTTC; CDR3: CASSLSASGSYNEQFF
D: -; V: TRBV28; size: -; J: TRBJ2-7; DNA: TGTGCCAGCAGTCAGACCCGCGGCGAGCAGTACTTC; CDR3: CASSQTRGEQYF
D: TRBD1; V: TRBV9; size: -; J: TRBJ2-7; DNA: TGTGCCAGCAGCGCCCTCCTCGGGGACAGGGGCGACGAGCAGTACTTC; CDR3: CASSALLGDRGDEQYF
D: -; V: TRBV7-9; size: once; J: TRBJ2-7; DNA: TGTGCCAGCAGCTTGCAGACCCCTGAGGAAGAGCAGTACTTC; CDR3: CASSLQTPEEEQYF
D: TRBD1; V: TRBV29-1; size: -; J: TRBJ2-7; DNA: TGCAGCGTTCAGCTCCCAAACAGGGGATCGGGAGAGCAGTACTTC; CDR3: CSVQLPNRGSGEQYF
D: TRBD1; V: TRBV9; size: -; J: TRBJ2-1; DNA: TGTGCCAGCAGCGTAGTTGCCCGACAGGGAATTAACAATGAGCAGTTCTTC; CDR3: CASSVVARQGINNEQFF
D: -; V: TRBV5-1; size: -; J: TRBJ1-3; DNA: TGCGCCAGCAGCTTTGACAGCTCTGGAAACACCATATATTTT; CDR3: CASSFDSSGNTIYF
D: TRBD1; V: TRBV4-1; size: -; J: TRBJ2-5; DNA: TGCGCCAGCAGCCAAGAGGACAGGGGGGGAGAGACCCAGTACTTC; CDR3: CASSQEDRGGETQYF
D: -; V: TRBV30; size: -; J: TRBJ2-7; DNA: TGTGCCTGCATCCGCTCGGGGTACGAGCAGTACTTC; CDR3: CACIRSGYEQYF
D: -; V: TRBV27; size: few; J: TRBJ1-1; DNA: TGTGCCAGCAGTTCTCGGGAACAGGGGAACACTGAAGCTTTCTTT; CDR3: CASSSREQGNTEAFF
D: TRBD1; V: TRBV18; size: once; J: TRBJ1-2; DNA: TGTGCCAGCTCACAACCGGGACAGGGGAACTATGGCTACACCTTC; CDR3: CASSQPGQGNYGYTF
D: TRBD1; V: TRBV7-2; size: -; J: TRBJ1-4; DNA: TGTGCCAGCAGCTCGACCAGGGACAGGCGGGATGAAAAACTGTTTTTT; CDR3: CASSSTRDRRDEKLFF
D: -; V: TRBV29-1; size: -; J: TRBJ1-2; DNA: TGCAGCGTTGAAGAGACAGTTGGCTACACCTTC; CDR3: CSVEETVGYTF